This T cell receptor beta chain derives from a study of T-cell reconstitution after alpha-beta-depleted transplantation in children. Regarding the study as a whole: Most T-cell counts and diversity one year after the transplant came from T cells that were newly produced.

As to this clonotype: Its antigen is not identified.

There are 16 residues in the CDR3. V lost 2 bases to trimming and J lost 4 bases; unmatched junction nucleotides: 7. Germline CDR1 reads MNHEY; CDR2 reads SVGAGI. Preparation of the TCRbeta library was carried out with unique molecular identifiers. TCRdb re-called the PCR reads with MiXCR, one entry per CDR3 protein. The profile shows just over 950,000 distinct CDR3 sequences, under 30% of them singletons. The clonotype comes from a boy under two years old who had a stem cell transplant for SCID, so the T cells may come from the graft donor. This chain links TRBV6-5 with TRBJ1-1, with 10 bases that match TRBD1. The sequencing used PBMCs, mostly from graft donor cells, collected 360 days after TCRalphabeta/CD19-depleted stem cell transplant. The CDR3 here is CASSYTGTGAATEAFF. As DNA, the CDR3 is TGTGCCAGCAGTTACACAGGGACAGGGGCGGCCACTGAAGCTTTCTTT.